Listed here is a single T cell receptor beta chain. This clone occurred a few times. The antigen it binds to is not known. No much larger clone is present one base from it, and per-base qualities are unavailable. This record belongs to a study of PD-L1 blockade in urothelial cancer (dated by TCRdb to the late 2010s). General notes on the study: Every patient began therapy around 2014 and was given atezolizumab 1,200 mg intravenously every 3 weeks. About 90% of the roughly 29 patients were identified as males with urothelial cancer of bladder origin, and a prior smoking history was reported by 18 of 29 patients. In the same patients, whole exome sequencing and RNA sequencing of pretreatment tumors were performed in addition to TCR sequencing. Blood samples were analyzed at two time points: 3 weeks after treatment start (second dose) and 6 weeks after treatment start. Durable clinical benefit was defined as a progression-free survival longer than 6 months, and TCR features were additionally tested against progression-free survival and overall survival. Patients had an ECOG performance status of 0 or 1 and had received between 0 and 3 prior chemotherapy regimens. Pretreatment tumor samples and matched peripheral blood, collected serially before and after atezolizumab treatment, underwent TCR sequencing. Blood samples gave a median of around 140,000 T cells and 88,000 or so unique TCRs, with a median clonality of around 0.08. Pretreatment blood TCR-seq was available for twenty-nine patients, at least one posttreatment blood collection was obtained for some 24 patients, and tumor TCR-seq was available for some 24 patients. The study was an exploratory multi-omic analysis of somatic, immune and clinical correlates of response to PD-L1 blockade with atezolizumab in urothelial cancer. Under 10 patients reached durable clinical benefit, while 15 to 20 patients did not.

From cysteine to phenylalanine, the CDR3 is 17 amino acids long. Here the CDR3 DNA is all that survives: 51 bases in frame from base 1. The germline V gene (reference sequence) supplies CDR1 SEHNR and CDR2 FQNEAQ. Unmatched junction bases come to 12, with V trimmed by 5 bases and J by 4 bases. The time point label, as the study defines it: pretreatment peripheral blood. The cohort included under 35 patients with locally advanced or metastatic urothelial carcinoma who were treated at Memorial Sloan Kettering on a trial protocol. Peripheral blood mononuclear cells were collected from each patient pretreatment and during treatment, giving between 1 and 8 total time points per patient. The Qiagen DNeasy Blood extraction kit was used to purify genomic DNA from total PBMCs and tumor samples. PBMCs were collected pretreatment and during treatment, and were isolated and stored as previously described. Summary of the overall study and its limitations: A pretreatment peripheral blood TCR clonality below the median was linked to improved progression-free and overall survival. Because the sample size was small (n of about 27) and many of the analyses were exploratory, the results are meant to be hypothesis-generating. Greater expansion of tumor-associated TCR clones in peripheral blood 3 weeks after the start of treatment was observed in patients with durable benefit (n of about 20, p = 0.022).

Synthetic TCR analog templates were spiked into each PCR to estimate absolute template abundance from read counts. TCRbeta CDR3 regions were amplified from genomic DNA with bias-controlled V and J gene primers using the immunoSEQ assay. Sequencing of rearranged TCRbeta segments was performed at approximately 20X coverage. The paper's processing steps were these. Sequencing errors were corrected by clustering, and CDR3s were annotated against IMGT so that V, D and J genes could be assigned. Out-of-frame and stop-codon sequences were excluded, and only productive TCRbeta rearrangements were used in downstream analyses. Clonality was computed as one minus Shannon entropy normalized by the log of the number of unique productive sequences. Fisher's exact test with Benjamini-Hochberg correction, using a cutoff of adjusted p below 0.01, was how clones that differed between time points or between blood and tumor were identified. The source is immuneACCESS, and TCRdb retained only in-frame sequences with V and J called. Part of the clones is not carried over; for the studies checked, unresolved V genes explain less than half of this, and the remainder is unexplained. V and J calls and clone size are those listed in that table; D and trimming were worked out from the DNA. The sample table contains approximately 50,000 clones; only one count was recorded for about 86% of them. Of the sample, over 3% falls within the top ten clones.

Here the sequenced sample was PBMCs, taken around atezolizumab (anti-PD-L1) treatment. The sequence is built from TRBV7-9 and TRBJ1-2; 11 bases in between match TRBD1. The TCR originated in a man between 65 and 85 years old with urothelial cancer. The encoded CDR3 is CASSTGQGANFSYGYTF. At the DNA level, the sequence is TGTGCCAGCAGCACAGGACAGGGGGCCAATTTCTCCTATGGCTACACCTTC.